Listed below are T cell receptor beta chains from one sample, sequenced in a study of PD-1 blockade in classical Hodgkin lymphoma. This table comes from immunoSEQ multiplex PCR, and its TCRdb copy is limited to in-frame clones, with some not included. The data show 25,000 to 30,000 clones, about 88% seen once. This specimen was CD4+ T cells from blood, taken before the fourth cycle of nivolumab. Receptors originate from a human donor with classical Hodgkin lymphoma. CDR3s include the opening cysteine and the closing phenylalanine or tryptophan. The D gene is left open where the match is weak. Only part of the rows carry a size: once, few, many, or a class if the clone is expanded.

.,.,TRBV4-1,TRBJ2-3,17,TGCGCCAGCAGCCACCTTCGGACAGCCCCTAGCACAGATACGCAGTATTTT,CASSHLRTAPSTDTQYF
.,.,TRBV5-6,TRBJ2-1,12,TGTGCCAGCAGTAACAGCCTCAATGAGCAGTTCTTC,CASSNSLNEQFF
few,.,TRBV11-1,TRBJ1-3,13,TGTGCCAGCAACGACCGCTCTGGAAACACCATATATTTT,CASNDRSGNTIYF
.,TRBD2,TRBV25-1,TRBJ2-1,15,TGTGCCAGCAGTCTAGCGGGAGGGCCCTACAATGAGCAGTTCTTC,CASSLAGGPYNEQFF
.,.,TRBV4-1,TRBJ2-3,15,TGCGCCAGCCGCGGGGTTCCGGAACTCACAGATACGCAGTATTTT,CASRGVPELTDTQYF
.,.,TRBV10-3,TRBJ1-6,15,TGTGCCATCAGTGAGGAGTCAGGCCGTGATTCACCCCTCCACTTT,CAISEESGRDSPLHF
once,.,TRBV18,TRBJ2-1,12,TGTGCCAGCTCACCAGGGGCCAAAGGGGTAGTCTTC,CASSPGAKGVVF
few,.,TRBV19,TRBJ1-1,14,TGTGCCAGTAGTATATCAGGGGTGGCCACTGAAGCTTTCTTT,CASSISGVATEAFF
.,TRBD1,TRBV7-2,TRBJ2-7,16,TGTGCCAGCAGCTTAGTCGGGACAGGGAGGTCCTACGAGCAGTACTTC,CASSLVGTGRSYEQYF
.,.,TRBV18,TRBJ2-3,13,TGTGCCAACCGACAGGAAGCCGGAGATACGCAGTATTTT,CANRQEAGDTQYF
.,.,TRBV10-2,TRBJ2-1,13,TGCGCCAGCAGACGGAGAACGTACAATGAGCAGTTCTTC,CASRRRTYNEQFF
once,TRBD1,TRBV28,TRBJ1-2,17,TGTGCCAGCAGTGCCCTACTGGGGACAGGGGGGGTATTAGGCTACACCTTC,CASSALLGTGGVLGYTF
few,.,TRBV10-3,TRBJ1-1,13,TGTGCCATCAGTGCCCAGGGGAACACTGAAGCTTTCTTT,CAISAQGNTEAFF
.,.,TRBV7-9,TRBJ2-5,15,TGTGCCAGCAGCTTAGTGCCAGGGTCGGGAGAGACCCAGTACTTC,CASSLVPGSGETQYF
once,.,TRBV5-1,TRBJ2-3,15,TGCGCCAGCAGTAGTACTCCGGCGGGGACAGATACGCAGTATTTT,CASSSTPAGTDTQYF
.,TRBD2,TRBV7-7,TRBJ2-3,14,TGTGCCAGCAGCTTAGGACTAGCGGGAGATACGCAGTATTTT,CASSLGLAGDTQYF
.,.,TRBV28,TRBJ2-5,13,TGTGCCAGCAGTTTACAGTCCCCAGGGACCCAGTACTTC,CASSLQSPGTQYF
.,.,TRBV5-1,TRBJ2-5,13,TGCGCCAGCAGCTTGGCCCCGCAAGAGACCCAGTACTTC,CASSLAPQETQYF
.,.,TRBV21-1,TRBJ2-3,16,TGTGCCAGCAGCAAAGTCGGCGGGGAAAAGGAAGATACGCAGTATTTT,CASSKVGGEKEDTQYF
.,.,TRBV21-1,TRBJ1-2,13,TGTGCCAGCAGCCACCCACAAAAATATGGCTACACCTTC,CASSHPQKYGYTF
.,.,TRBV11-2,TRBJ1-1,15,TGTGCCAGCAGCTTAGTCTCTTTTTATAACACTGAAGCTTTCTTT,CASSLVSFYNTEAFF
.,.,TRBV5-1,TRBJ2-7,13,TGCGCCAGCAAAGGGGCAGGGACCTACGAGCAGTACTTC,CASKGAGTYEQYF
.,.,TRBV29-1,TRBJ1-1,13,TGCAGCGTTCTGGGACACATGAACACTGAAGCTTTCTTT,CSVLGHMNTEAFF
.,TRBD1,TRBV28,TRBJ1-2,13,TGTGCCAGCAGGGGGGACAGGGGTTATGGCTACACCTTC,CASRGDRGYGYTF
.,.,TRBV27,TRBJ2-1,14,TGTGCCAGCAGTTTATGGGGCCATCAGGGGGAGCAGTTCTTC,CASSLWGHQGEQFF
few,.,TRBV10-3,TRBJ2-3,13,TGTGCCATCAATCCCGGAAACACAGATACGCAGTATTTT,CAINPGNTDTQYF
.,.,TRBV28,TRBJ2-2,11,TGTGCCAGCAACTCGATCGGGGAGCTGTTTTTT,CASNSIGELFF
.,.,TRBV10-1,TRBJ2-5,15,TGCGCCAGCAGTGAGTCCGGGACCCGCCAAGAGACCCAGTACTTC,CASSESGTRQETQYF
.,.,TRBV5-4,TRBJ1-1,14,TGTGCCAGCAGCTTGGCCGGCAGGAACACTGAAGCTTTCTTT,CASSLAGRNTEAFF
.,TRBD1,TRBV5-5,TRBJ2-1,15,TGTGCCAGCAGATTGAACAGGGGGTCCTACAATGAGCAGTTCTTC,CASRLNRGSYNEQFF
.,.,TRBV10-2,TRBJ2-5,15,TGCGCCAGCACCCGGACAGAGGGTGTGGATGAGACCCAGTACTTC,CASTRTEGVDETQYF
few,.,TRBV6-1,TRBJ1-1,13,TGTGCCAGCAGCCACACCTTGAGCACTGAAGCTTTCTTT,CASSHTLSTEAFF
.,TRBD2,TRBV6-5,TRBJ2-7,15,TGTGCCAGCATGAAGGGACTAGCGGCTGCGGGTGAGCAGTACTTC,CASMKGLAAAGEQYF
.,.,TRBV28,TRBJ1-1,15,TGTGCCAGCAGTTTACGGCGCCTAATGAACACTGAAGCTTTCTTT,CASSLRRLMNTEAFF
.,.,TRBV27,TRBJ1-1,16,TGTGCCAGCATTATGGGGGACGGGACACTGAACACTGAAGCTTTCTTT,CASIMGDGTLNTEAFF
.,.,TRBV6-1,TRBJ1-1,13,TGTGCCAGCGCCCCGAGGAAAAACACTGAAGCTTTCTTT,CASAPRKNTEAFF
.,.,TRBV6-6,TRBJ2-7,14,TGTGCCAGCAGTTACGTTGGCTTCCCCTACGAGCAGTACTTC,CASSYVGFPYEQYF
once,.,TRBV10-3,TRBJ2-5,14,TGTGCCATCAGTGACCATGCAGACAGAGAGACCCAGTACTTC,CAISDHADRETQYF
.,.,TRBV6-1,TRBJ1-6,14,TGTGCCAGCAGTGATCGGGGGCCTAATTCACCCCTCCACTTT,CASSDRGPNSPLHF
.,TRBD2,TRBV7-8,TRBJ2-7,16,TGTGCCAGCAGCTTCGGGTCGTCTAGCGGGAATTACGAGCAGTACTTC,CASSFGSSSGNYEQYF